One sample yielded the 31 T cell receptor beta chains listed below, sequenced in a study of cytomegalovirus exposure and HLA in healthy donors. The PCR was carried out with 60 Vbeta primers and 13 Jbeta primers. Clones were sequenced by immunoSEQ multiplex PCR, and TCRdb holds only the in-frame ones, with some missing. The sample has around 180,000 clones, 81% seen once. The sequenced sample was PBMCs. The source of these receptors is a man aged 18 to 30 in good health and CMV-seronegative.

The V and J genes are TRBV4-3 and TRBJ2-5, with TRBD2 identical over 11 bases. V gave up 0 bases and J gave up 1 base; unmatched junction bases: 1. Germline lookup yields CDR1 LGHNA and CDR2 YSLEER. The CDR3 sequence is 16 residues long. This CDR3 reads CASSQELAGVQETQYF. The CDR3 region has the DNA TGCGCCAGCAGCCAAGAACTAGCGGGGGTCCAAGAGACCCAGTACTTC.

The V call is TRBV4-3, the J call TRBJ1-2; the match to TRBD1 covers 10 bases. This CDR3 has 14 amino acids. Germline V gene data show CDR1 as LGHNA and CDR2 as YSLEER. With V trimmed by 4 bases and J by 8 bases, 7 bases remained unmatched. CDR3 loop: CASSPRQGAGGYTF. The CDR3 coding sequence is TGCGCCAGCAGCCCTCGACAGGGGGCGGGAGGCTACACCTTC.

The count of this clone is one. The gene calls are TRBV18 and TRBJ2-2; possibly TRBD1 for D (6 bases). Germline lookup yields CDR1 KGHSH and CDR2 LQKENI. This CDR3 has 16 amino acids. The ends were cut back, 5 bases at V and 2 bases at J, with 15 bases in the middle. The CDR3 is CASSISRTANTGELFF. CDR3 nucleotides: TGTGCCAGCTCAATAAGTAGGACAGCCAACACCGGGGAGCTGTTTTTT. The whole variable domain, filled in from reference TRBV18 and TRBJ2-2, reads NAGVMQNPRHLVRRRGQEARLRCSPMKGHSHVYWYRQLPEEGLKFMVYLQKENIIDESGMPKERFSAEFPKEGPSILRIQQVVRGDSAAYFCASSISRTANTGELFFGEGSRLTVL.

V and J are TRBV13 and TRBJ1-1; no clear D gene. The germline gives CDR1 PRHDT, CDR2 FYEKMQ (reference sequence). The ends were cut back, 1 base at V and 4 bases at J, with 4 bases in the middle. CDR3 size: 12 residues. The CDR3 is CASSLAVTEAFF. CDR3 coding DNA: TGTGCCAGCAGCTTAGCGGTCACTGAAGCTTTCTTT.

This chain links TRBV27 with TRBJ2-7; maybe TRBD2 (6 bases). The V end lost 8 bases, the J end lost 0 bases, and 14 bases lay between the germline ends. The CDR3 covers 14 residues. Germline CDR1 reads MNHEY; CDR2 reads SMNVEV (reference sequence). As DNA, the CDR3 is TGTGCCAGCGGAGGGGATGGGACCTCCTACGAGCAGTACTTC. It translates to CASGGDGTSYEQYF.

This chain links TRBV6-5 with TRBJ1-6; TRBD1 is a possible D gene (6 bases). V was pared by 8 bases and J by 5 bases, with 13 bases between. Germline V lookup: CDR1 MNHEY, CDR2 SVGAGI. There are 14 residues in the CDR3. The CDR3 sequence: CASRPGTNNSPLHF. The CDR3 DNA is TGTGCCAGCCGACCCGGGACAAATAATTCACCCCTCCACTTT.

This sequence joins TRBV27 and TRBJ2-7; D might be TRBD1 (5 bases). The V and J ends lost 6 bases and 5 bases respectively, with 26 bases between them. The CDR3 runs 17 residues. CDR1 and CDR2 from the germline V gene are MNHEY and SMNVEV (reference sequence). DNA for the CDR3: TGTGCCAGCAGCATTTTTGCGACAGACAGAGTAGTCGACGAGCAGTACTTC. This sequence encodes CASSIFATDRVVDEQYF.

This clone showed up just once. V usage is TRBV9 and J usage is TRBJ2-2; 8 bases match TRBD2. The CDR3 length is 16 residues. Trimming at V came to 4 bases and at J to 4 bases, leaving 9 bases not matched to a gene. Germline values: CDR1 SGDLS, CDR2 YYNGEE. The CDR3 DNA reads TGTGCCAGCAGCCCTTCGAGCGGGAGAGGCACCGGGGAGCTGTTTTTT. This sequence encodes CASSPSSGRGTGELFF.

The V gene is TRBV9, the J gene TRBJ2-7; 11 bases are shared with TRBD1. Per the germline V gene, CDR1 is SGDLS and CDR2 is YYNGEE. The CDR3 is 15 residues long. V dropped 3 bases and J dropped 6; count of bases not matched to a gene: 8. The CDR3 is CASSATGTGGSEQYF. The CDR3 coding sequence is TGTGCCAGCAGCGCCACCGGGACAGGGGGTAGCGAGCAGTACTTC.

The CDR3 sequence is CASSVSQGRETQYF. CDR3 DNA: TGTGCCAGCAGCGTTTCACAGGGGCGAGAGACCCAGTACTTC. The chain joins TRBV9 to TRBJ2-5, with TRBD1 identical over 7 bases. CDR1 and CDR2 (germline): SGDLS, YYNGEE. This CDR3 is 14 amino acids long. The junction had 5 bases not matched to a gene; V was cut back by 2 bases and J by 4 bases.

This chain uses TRBV15 with TRBJ1-1; no definite D call. This CDR3 contains 14 residues. V shed 1 base and J shed 3 bases, with 9 bases lying between them. Germline CDR1 LNHNV, CDR2 YYDKDF (reference sequence). Here the CDR3 DNA reads TGTGCCACCAGCAGAGTAGTTATTGACACTGAAGCTTTCTTT. It specifies CATSRVVIDTEAFF.

The chain uses TRBV7-2 and TRBJ2-5, with TRBD1 as a possible D gene (5 bases). This CDR3 region has 11 residues. CDR1 and CDR2 (germline): SGHTA, FQGNSA. Trimming removed 5 bases from V and 14 bases from J, with 15 bases in between. The CDR3 loop is CASSEGAKSYF. Written as DNA, the CDR3 is TGTGCCAGCAGCGAAGGGGCCAAAAGCTACTTC.

The chain uses TRBV30 and TRBJ2-4, with D maybe TRBD2 (5 bases). This CDR3 is 14 amino acids long. V dropped 3 bases and J dropped 0 bases, with 9 bases sitting between them. Germline V gene sequence: CDR1 GTSNPN, CDR2 SVGIG (reference sequence). In nucleotides, the CDR3 is TGTGCCTGGAGGACCGCGGGAGCCAAAAACATTCAGTACTTC. Translation gives CAWRTAGAKNIQYF.

This clone has more than one count but fewer than ten. The rearrangement links TRBV29-1 to TRBJ1-2; TRBD1 agrees at 11 bases. The germline gives CDR1 SQVTM, CDR2 ANQGSEA. The trim removed 7 bases at V and 7 bases at J, leaving 8 bases unmatched. CDR3 length equals 13 residues. CDR3 bases: TGCAGCGCTGGACAGGGGGCGCGAAGTGGCTACACCTTC. Residues: CSAGQGARSGYTF.

The chain is built from TRBV2 and TRBJ2-5, with 8 bases aligning to TRBD2. The V and J ends lost 3 bases and 7 bases, in that order; junction bases with no gene match: 10. The CDR3 has 15 residues. From germline, CDR1 is SNHLY and CDR2 FYNNEI. The CDR3 here is CASSDERGGTGTQYF. DNA for the CDR3: TGTGCCAGCAGTGATGAACGGGGGGGGACGGGGACCCAGTACTTC.

The chain couples TRBV14 to TRBJ1-5; 9 nucleotides match TRBD1. Trimming took 0 bases from V and 5 from J; bases not matched to a gene: 23. CDR3 length: 22 amino acids. Germline V CDR1 and CDR2: SGHDN, FVKESK. The chain's CDR3 is CASSQDHRDPSRDRVEDQPQHF. CDR3 coding DNA: TGTGCCAGCAGCCAAGACCATAGAGACCCTTCCCGGGACAGGGTGGAGGATCAGCCCCAGCATTTT.

The chain recombines TRBV7-8 with TRBJ2-3; 7 bases align to TRBD1. The trim removed 5 bases at V and 1 base at J, leaving 12 bases unmatched. This CDR3 has 17 amino acids. Germline-derived CDR1 and CDR2 are SGHVS and FQNEAQ. In DNA form, the CDR3 reads TGTGCCAGCAGCGGCCCCGACAGGGAGTGGGGCACAGATACGCAGTATTTT. It codes for CASSGPDREWGTDTQYF.

This chain uses TRBV25-1 with TRBJ2-7; D remains ambiguous. CDR3 length: 12 residues. Germline values: CDR1 MGHDK, CDR2 SYGVNS. Trimming stripped 10 bases from V and 3 bases from J, with 13 bases between. The CDR3 is CATVVFVYEQYF. For the CDR3, the DNA is TGTGCCACCGTCGTGTTCGTCTACGAGCAGTACTTC.

The chain joins TRBV10-3 to TRBJ1-4, with D unclear. CDR1 and CDR2 from the germline V gene are ENHRY and SYGVKD. CDR3 length: 11 amino acids. The ends were cut back, 8 bases at V and 7 bases at J, with 8 bases in the middle. The CDR3 DNA sequence: TGTGCCATCTCTGAGGGTGAAAAACTGTTTTTT. Residues: CAISEGEKLFF.

Only a few counts were recorded for this clone. The genes are TRBV28 and TRBJ2-1, with D unresolved. V shed 3 bases and J shed 1 base, with 7 bases lying between them. Germline CDR1 MDHEN, CDR2 SYDVKM. There are 14 residues in the CDR3. The CDR3 DNA reads as TGTGCCAGCAGTTTGTTAGCTTCCTACAATGAGCAGTTCTTC. It yields the protein CASSLLASYNEQFF.

CDR3 amino acids: CASSKDRLDVGGYTF. CDR3 nucleotide sequence: TGTGCCAGCAGCAAGGACAGGCTTGATGTAGGTGGCTACACCTTC. The chain couples TRBV7-9 to TRBJ1-2, with 7 bases identical to TRBD1. V shed 5 bases, J shed 7 bases, and the junction held 13 bases outside the gene matches. The length of the CDR3 is 15 residues. From germline, CDR1 is SEHNR and CDR2 FQNEAQ (reference sequence).

The J gene is TRBJ1-4, the V gene TRBV29-1; D gene ambiguous. Germline V lookup: CDR1 SQVTM, CDR2 ANQGSEA. This CDR3 is 15 amino acids long. V was clipped by 4 bases and J by 4 bases, with 16 bases between them. The CDR3 bases are TGCAGCGTTGTTATGACCTTGGGCCTTAATGAAAAACTGTTTTTT. It yields the protein CSVVMTLGLNEKLFF.

The chain uses TRBV5-5 and TRBJ1-4; no reliable D call. Germline V lookup: CDR1 SGHKS, CDR2 YYEKEE (reference sequence). The V gene lost 3 bases and the J gene lost 10 bases, with 13 bases spanning the gap. The CDR3 is made up of 13 amino acids. The CDR3 nucleotides read TGTGCCAGCAGCTCAACAGAATCTGGAAAACTGTTTTTT. As protein: CASSSTESGKLFF. Filled out from reference TRBV5-5 and TRBJ1-4, the complete variable domain reads DAGVTQSPTHLIKTRGQQVTLRCSPISGHKSVSWYQQVLGQGPQFIFQYYEKEERGRGNFPDRFSARQFPNYSSELNVNALLLGDSALYLCASSSTESGKLFFGSGTQLSVL.

The chain is built from TRBV11-3 and TRBJ2-1, with D perhaps TRBD2 (6 bases). In germline, CDR1 is SGHNT, CDR2 YENEEA. Trimming cost V 5 bases and J 5 bases, with 16 bases left between them. CDR3 length: 15 amino acids. CDR3 in DNA: TGTGCCAGCAGCCCGGGACTTTCCTCTCACAATGAGCAGTTCTTC. Its protein product is CASSPGLSSHNEQFF.

The J gene is TRBJ2-1, the V gene TRBV2; possible D gene TRBD1, 6 bases. Trimming shortened V by 6 bases and J by 2 bases, and 17 bases separated the two germline ends. The length of the CDR3 is 16 residues. Germline assignment: CDR1 SNHLY and CDR2 FYNNEI. CDR3 protein: CASSSQGSRTYNEQFF. The CDR3 nucleotides are TGTGCCAGCAGCAGCCAGGGGTCCCGAACCTACAATGAGCAGTTCTTC.

This clone came up a few times. The chain carries TRBV5-8 and TRBJ1-1; TRBD1 aligns across 7 bases. This CDR3 region has 14 residues. Trimming at V came to 4 bases and at J to 4 bases, leaving 7 bases not matched to a gene. Germline V gene lookup returns CDR1 SGHTS and CDR2 YDEGEE. CDR3 coding DNA: TGTGCCAGCAGCACGGGACAGTTTTTCACTGAAGCTTTCTTT. It specifies CASSTGQFFTEAFF.

This clone was counted a few times. This chain joins TRBV2 and TRBJ1-5, with D unresolved. Germline CDR1 reads SNHLY; CDR2 reads FYNNEI. The CDR3 covers 16 residues. With 1 base removed from V and 1 base from J, the gap between germline ends came to 11 bases. The DNA of the CDR3 is TGTGCCAGCAGTGAAGGTAGAACTACCAGCAATCAGCCCCAGCATTTT. It codes for CASSEGRTTSNQPQHF.

V usage is TRBV7-9 and J usage is TRBJ2-1, with 9 bases matching TRBD2. V gave up 0 bases and J gave up 5 bases; unmatched junction bases: 11. Germline V gene sequence: CDR1 SEHNR, CDR2 FQNEAQ (reference sequence). CDR3 length equals 18 residues. CDR3 protein: CASSLAGASGIGDNEQFF. CDR3 DNA: TGTGCCAGCAGCTTAGCTGGGGCTAGCGGGATTGGGGACAATGAGCAGTTCTTC.

The chain combines TRBV5-8 with TRBJ1-2; no definite D call. The CDR3 totals 15 residues. Germline V CDR1 and CDR2: SGHTS, YDEGEE. V was cut by 0 bases and J by 3 bases, with 12 bases left in between. The CDR3 coding sequence is TGTGCCAGCAGCTTGGTCCAGGCAGAGTACTATGGCTACACCTTC. Translating it yields CASSLVQAEYYGYTF. The complete variable domain, with remaining parts taken from reference TRBV5-8 and TRBJ1-2, reads EAGVTQSPTHLIKTRGQQATLRCSPISGHTSVYWYQQALGLGLQFLLWYDEGEERNRGNFPPRFSGRQFPNYSSELNVNALELEDSALYLCASSLVQAEYYGYTFGSGTRLTVV.

This chain uses TRBV13 with TRBJ1-1, with D perhaps TRBD1 (6 bases). The CDR3 runs to 13 residues. With 7 bases removed from V and 6 bases from J, the gap between germline ends came to 15 bases. CDR1 PRHDT and CDR2 FYEKMQ come from the germline V gene (reference sequence). The CDR3 nucleotides are TGTGCCAGCACCCGATTCAGGGGTGCTGAAGCTTTCTTT. The encoded protein is CASTRFRGAEAFF.

V gene TRBV4-1 combines with J gene TRBJ2-5; 10 nucleotides match TRBD1. Germline V gene lookup returns CDR1 MGHRA and CDR2 YSYEKL. Germline trimming cut 4 bases from V and 6 bases from J; bases unmatched to any gene: 14. The CDR3 runs 17 residues. The CDR3 DNA sequence: TGCGCCAGCAGCCGGGGCCCCGAGGACAGGGGGAGACAGACCCAGTACTTC. Translation gives CASSRGPEDRGRQTQYF.